A single sample gave rise to the 27 T cell receptor beta chains below, sequenced in a study of shared clonotypes between healthy human individuals. Here immunoSEQ multiplex PCR was the method, and the copy in TCRdb shows in-frame clones only, minus some. The table has about 2.4 million clones, 93% seen once. The sequenced sample consisted of naive CD4+ T cells from PBMCs. Subset indicated: CD45RA+ positively selected. All receptors come from a man in his late teens or twenties in good health. Some clones in this sample may be carry-over from other donors' samples.

J is TRBJ2-5 and V is TRBV5-1; D remains unclear. The CDR3 spans 15 residues. The germline CDR1 and CDR2 sequences are SGHRS and YFSETQ. V lost 0 bases, J lost 2 bases, and 11 bases lay in between. For the CDR3, the DNA is TGCGCCAGCAGCTTGGCCCATGACCGACAAGAGACCCAGTACTTC. Translated: CASSLAHDRQETQYF.

This sequence joins TRBV5-1 and TRBJ2-1; unclear D gene. In germline, CDR1 is SGHRS, CDR2 YFSETQ. This CDR3 has 13 residues. Trimming stripped 1 base from V and 6 bases from J, with 8 bases between. Here the CDR3 DNA reads TGCGCCAGCAGCTTGTGGGGTTCCAATGAGCAGTTCTTC. Its protein is CASSLWGSNEQFF.

V is TRBV11-2 and J is TRBJ2-2, with a weak D call TRBD1 (6 bases). Trimming took off 4 bases at V and 2 bases at J, with 23 bases between the two ends. This CDR3 has 19 amino acids. Germline CDR1 SGHAT, CDR2 FQNNGV. The CDR3 sequence is CASSSTRPRGQSNTGELFF. The DNA for the CDR3 is TGTGCCAGCAGCTCAACCCGGCCCCGTGGACAGAGTAACACCGGGGAGCTGTTTTTT.

V usage is TRBV29-1 and J usage is TRBJ2-5; D ambiguous. V was trimmed by 0 bases and J by 7 bases, leaving 15 bases between them. The germline gives CDR1 SQVTM, CDR2 ANQGSEA. CDR3 length equals 14 residues. CDR3 nucleotide sequence: TGCAGCGTTGAAGACCAGATGCTACTCAGGACCCAGTACTTC. It is translated as CSVEDQMLLRTQYF.

This clone was detected only once. This chain uses TRBV6-4 with TRBJ1-2; D is undetermined. The CDR3 runs to 12 residues. CDR1 MRHNA and CDR2 SNTAGT come from the germline V gene. V lost 0 bases and J 10 bases, leaving 9 bases between the germline ends. CDR3 sequence reads: CASSDSGGSYTF. Here the CDR3 DNA reads TGTGCCAGCAGTGACTCTGGCGGATCCTACACCTTC.

The V gene is TRBV5-8, the J gene TRBJ1-2; D perhaps matches TRBD1 (5 bases). V gave up 7 bases and J gave up 2 bases, with 12 bases separating them. This CDR3 spans 13 amino acids. The V gene's germline CDR1 is SGHTS and CDR2 YDEGEE. CDR3 bases: TGTGCCAGCCAGCGACAGCCAAACTATGGCTACACCTTC. It translates to CASQRQPNYGYTF.

V is TRBV28 and J is TRBJ2-2, with D tentatively TRBD1 (8 bases). V was cut by 1 base and J by 1 base, with 19 bases left in between. Germline V lookup: CDR1 MDHEN, CDR2 SYDVKM. The CDR3 has 19 residues. The CDR3 loop reads CASSLSGGGTGMNTGELFF. In DNA, the CDR3 is TGTGCCAGCAGTTTATCTGGGGGAGGGACAGGCATGAACACCGGGGAGCTGTTTTTT.

The rearrangement uses TRBV6-6 and TRBJ2-7, with 7 bases lining up with TRBD1. There are 12 residues in the CDR3. Germline V gene sequence: CDR1 MNHNY, CDR2 SVGAGI (reference sequence). V dropped 8 bases and J dropped 3; count of bases not matched to a gene: 4. The CDR3 reads CASSDRDYEQYF. CDR3 nucleotides: TGTGCCAGCTCCGACAGGGACTACGAGCAGTACTTC.

This chain joins TRBV7-3 and TRBJ2-2; D gene uncertain. CDR1 is SGHTA and CDR2 is FQGTGA in the germline V gene. The CDR3 runs 17 residues. Between the trimmed V and J ends, which lost 1 base and 1 base, there was a span of 13 bases. CDR3 amino acids: CASSLRSAQLNTGELFF. As DNA, the CDR3 is TGTGCCAGCAGCTTAAGGTCGGCACAGTTGAACACCGGGGAGCTGTTTTTT.

The chain recombines TRBV7-9 with TRBJ2-3; a possible D gene is TRBD2 (5 bases). Looked up from germline, CDR1 is SEHNR and CDR2 is FQNEAQ (reference sequence). The V and J ends lost 5 bases and 4 bases respectively, with 16 bases between them. This CDR3 comprises 15 residues. CDR3: CASSGGQLHSDTQYF. For the CDR3, the DNA is TGTGCCAGCAGCGGCGGGCAACTACACTCAGATACGCAGTATTTT.

This rearrangement joins TRBV7-3 to TRBJ1-6, with a weak D call TRBD1 (6 bases). The CDR3 runs to 15 residues. CDR1 and CDR2 from the germline V gene are SGHTA and FQGTGA. Trimming cost V 2 bases and J 8 bases, with 13 bases left between them. CDR3 nucleotide sequence: TGTGCCAGCAGCTTAGCGTGGGGGCCGGATTCACCCCTCCACTTT. It yields the protein CASSLAWGPDSPLHF.

The V call is TRBV19, the J call TRBJ1-3; no clear D. Germline V gene sequence: CDR1 LNHDA, CDR2 SQIVND (reference sequence). The CDR3 consists of 13 residues. Trimming left V 7 bases short and J 2 bases short, with 9 bases between. The CDR3 DNA sequence: TGTGCCAGTATGCTGCGAGCTGGAAACACCATATATTTT. Its protein product is CASMLRAGNTIYF.

The rearrangement links TRBV7-3 to TRBJ2-3; D unclear. This CDR3 is 15 amino acids long. Germline-derived CDR1 and CDR2 are SGHTA and FQGTGA. V gave up 3 bases and J gave up 1 base, with 11 bases separating them. The DNA for the CDR3 is TGTGCCAGCAGCTTCCGGACCGATGGCACAGATACGCAGTATTTT. Translated: CASSFRTDGTDTQYF.

The chain is built from TRBV11-1 and TRBJ2-1; a weak D match, TRBD2 (6 bases). Between the trimmed V and J ends, which lost 4 bases and 10 bases, there was a span of 14 bases. Germline CDR1 reads SGHAT; CDR2 reads FQDESV (reference sequence). The CDR3 is 13 residues long. CDR3 residues: CASSSKGLTEQFF. The CDR3 bases are TGTGCCAGCAGCTCAAAGGGACTTACAGAGCAGTTCTTC.

About this clone: This sample includes further DNA sequences coding for the same CDR3. The chain links TRBV7-2 to TRBJ2-1; 11 bases line up with TRBD2. The CDR3 is 15 residues long. Germline CDR1 and CDR2: SGHTA and FQGNSA. V shed 4 bases and J 3 bases; nucleotides not matched to a gene: 2. This CDR3 reads CASSSGTSGYNEQFF. The CDR3 DNA reads TGTGCCAGCAGCTCCGGGACTAGCGGCTACAATGAGCAGTTCTTC.

V usage is TRBV27 and J usage is TRBJ2-5, with a tentative D call TRBD2 (7 bases). Germline loops: CDR1 MNHEY, CDR2 SMNVEV (reference sequence). The CDR3 contains 14 residues. V shed 2 bases and J shed 4 bases, with 11 bases lying between them. This CDR3 is CASSLLRGAETQYF. CDR3 nucleotides: TGTGCCAGCAGTTTACTTCGGGGGGCAGAGACCCAGTACTTC.

The gene calls are TRBV9 and TRBJ2-7; TRBD1 agrees at 11 bases. With V trimmed by 2 bases and J by 2 bases, 6 bases remained unmatched. This CDR3 has 16 residues. Per the germline V gene, CDR1 is SGDLS and CDR2 is YYNGEE. The CDR3 DNA is TGTGCCAGCAGCGTTGAACCGGGACAGGGGGCCTACGAGCAGTACTTC. Protein sequence: CASSVEPGQGAYEQYF.

The genes are TRBV7-9 and TRBJ1-1, with 10 bases lining up with TRBD1. Germline V gene lookup returns CDR1 SEHNR and CDR2 FQNEAQ (reference sequence). The CDR3 length is 15 residues. V gave up 5 bases and J gave up 5 bases; unmatched junction bases: 8. CDR3 protein: CASSPVTGGRTEAFF. The CDR3 region has the DNA TGTGCCAGCAGCCCGGTGACAGGGGGCCGGACTGAAGCTTTCTTT.

The chain carries TRBV5-1 and TRBJ2-5, with TRBD2 matching over 8 bases. Germline CDR1 SGHRS, CDR2 YFSETQ. There are 15 residues in the CDR3. The ends lost 3 bases at V and 0 bases at J; junction bases unmatched: 4. The CDR3 sequence is CASSSATSDQETQYF. CDR3 coding DNA: TGCGCCAGCAGCTCAGCGACTAGCGACCAAGAGACCCAGTACTTC.

The V call is TRBV9, the J call TRBJ1-1; D perhaps matches TRBD1 (5 bases). This CDR3 spans 17 amino acids. Germline CDR1 reads SGDLS; CDR2 reads YYNGEE. V was pared by 0 bases and J by 0 bases, with 15 bases between. The CDR3 sequence is CASSVAGTAQMNTEAFF. CDR3 sequence (DNA): TGTGCCAGCAGCGTAGCGGGGACGGCGCAAATGAACACTGAAGCTTTCTTT.

V and J are TRBV4-3 and TRBJ2-7; D unresolved. CDR1 and CDR2 (germline): LGHNA, YSLEER. Deletions cut 5 bases from V and 0 bases from J, with 17 bases between. This CDR3 region has 16 residues. The CDR3 nucleotides are TGCGCCAGCAGCTCCCCACAAGTTCCGAGCTCCTACGAGCAGTACTTC. Its translation: CASSSPQVPSSYEQYF.

As concerns this clone: Other DNA sequences in this sample translate to the same CDR3. The rearrangement links TRBV9 to TRBJ2-1; D is unclear. CDR1 and CDR2 (germline): SGDLS, YYNGEE. V was pared by 0 bases and J by 3 bases, with 10 bases between. The CDR3 has 15 amino acids. The CDR3 region is CASSVEAASYNEQFF. CDR3 DNA: TGTGCCAGCAGCGTAGAGGCGGCTAGCTACAATGAGCAGTTCTTC.

The V call is TRBV4-1, the J call TRBJ2-6; no clear D. This CDR3 comprises 15 residues. Germline lookup yields CDR1 MGHRA and CDR2 YSYEKL. Trimming cost V 5 bases and J 1 base, with 9 bases left between them. The CDR3 sequence is CASSKETSGANVLTF. The CDR3 DNA sequence: TGCGCCAGCAGCAAGGAGACATCTGGGGCCAACGTCCTGACTTTC.

The chain recombines TRBV7-6 with TRBJ2-1; TRBD2 matches 8 bases. V dropped 2 bases and J dropped 1; count of bases not matched to a gene: 1. CDR1 is SGHVS and CDR2 is FNYEAQ in the germline V gene. The CDR3 runs to 15 residues. CDR3 region: CASSLTGGSYNEQFF. CDR3 sequence (DNA): TGTGCCAGCAGCTTAACGGGAGGGTCCTACAATGAGCAGTTCTTC.

The chain links TRBV7-7 to TRBJ2-1; TRBD2 matches at 11 bases. The ends lost 5 bases at V and 4 bases at J; junction bases unmatched: 10. The length of the CDR3 is 17 residues. CDR1 and CDR2 (germline): SSHAT, FNYEAQ (reference sequence). This chain's CDR3 is CASSPGVAGGNYNEQFF. The CDR3 region has the DNA TGTGCCAGCAGCCCCGGGGTAGCGGGAGGGAATTACAATGAGCAGTTCTTC.

The chain joins TRBV29-1 to TRBJ1-2; TRBD1 is a possible D gene (5 bases). The V gene's germline CDR1 is SQVTM and CDR2 ANQGSEA. V was cut by 1 base and J by 0 bases, with 9 bases left in between. The CDR3 loop spans 14 amino acids. Here the CDR3 DNA reads TGCAGCGTTGAAGCAGGGCCGCCTAACTATGGCTACACCTTC. It codes for CSVEAGPPNYGYTF.

This clone was recorded only once. The chain combines TRBV21-1 with TRBJ1-5; the table's D call TRBD1 went unverified against the DNA. TRBV21-1 is designated a pseudogene. The CDR3 is 15 amino acids. DNA for the CDR3: TGTGCCAGTCCACCTTTGACAGGCAGCAATCAGCCCCAGCATTTT. It is translated as CASPPLTGSNQPQHF.